The 29 T cell receptor beta chains in this list originate from one sample, sequenced in a study of glioma-infiltrating T cells after dendritic cell vaccination (dated by TCRdb to between 2015 and 2016). Library preparation employed the immunoSEQ multiplex PCR assay. TCRdb took this table from immuneACCESS and kept in-frame rearrangements with V and J called. Such tables lack part of the clones; where checked against another copy, unresolved V genes explain under half of the gap, and the rest is unexplained. The sample yields 20,000 to 30,000 clones; nearly 90% were counted once. The ten largest clones take up about 2.9% of the sample. The time point label, as the study defines it: after dendritic cell vaccination, including at tumor progression/relapse. The sequenced sample was blood, obtained after dendritic cell vaccination. These receptors all come from a human donor with glioblastoma.

This rearrangement joins TRBV7-6 to TRBJ2-1; 10 nucleotides align to TRBD2. Germline CDR1 and CDR2: SGHVS and FNYEAQ. Trimming took 1 base from V and 6 from J; bases not matched to a gene: 6. The CDR3 has 16 residues. The CDR3, as DNA: TGTGCCAGCAGCTTAGGGAGCGGGGGGGCAGCCAATGAGCAGTTCTTC. Its protein product is CASSLGSGGAANEQFF.

The chain links TRBV6-5 to TRBJ2-7; 8 bases match TRBD1. Germline V gives CDR1 MNHEY, CDR2 SVGAGI. The ends lost 5 bases at V and 5 bases at J; junction bases unmatched: 8. The CDR3 has 14 residues. CDR3 residues: CASSVRDRGNEQYF. The DNA of the CDR3 is TGTGCCAGCAGTGTCCGTGACAGGGGTAACGAGCAGTACTTC.

The chain is built from TRBV5-1 and TRBJ1-5; no clear D. The length of the CDR3 is 13 residues. Trimming stripped 4 bases from V and 1 base from J, with 6 bases between. CDR1 SGHRS and CDR2 YFSETQ come from the germline V gene. CDR3 region: CASSMTSNQPQHF. The CDR3 DNA follows: TGCGCCAGCAGCATGACAAGCAATCAGCCCCAGCATTTT.

V and J are TRBV5-4 and TRBJ1-1; maybe TRBD1 (5 bases). The CDR3 sequence is 15 residues long. The V gene lost 4 bases and the J gene lost 1 base, with 14 bases spanning the gap. Germline assignment: CDR1 SGHNT and CDR2 YYREEE (reference sequence). The CDR3 DNA reads TGTGCCAGCAGCCCCCAGGGTTGGGGGAACACTGAAGCTTTCTTT. As protein: CASSPQGWGNTEAFF.

The rearrangement joins TRBV7-9 to TRBJ2-3, with 11 bases matching TRBD2. V shed 1 base and J 4 bases; nucleotides not matched to a gene: 4. Germline V CDR1 and CDR2: SEHNR, FQNEAQ (reference sequence). This CDR3 region has 16 residues. In nucleotides, the CDR3 is TGTGCCAGCAGCTTAGTAGCGGGGGGGGGCTCAGATACGCAGTATTTT. As protein: CASSLVAGGGSDTQYF.

Comment on this clone: This sample includes further DNA sequences coding for the same CDR3. The CDR3 here is CASSQVEGAGSPLHF. CDR3 bases: TGTGCCAGCAGCCAAGTCGAGGGGGCCGGATCACCCCTCCACTTT. This chain links TRBV14 with TRBJ1-6, with TRBD1 matching 7 bases. Germline V gene data show CDR1 as SGHDN and CDR2 as FVKESK. With V trimmed by 1 base and J by 10 bases, 7 bases remained unmatched. The CDR3 extends over 15 amino acids. The variable domain in full, with the rest retrieved from reference TRBV14 and TRBJ1-6, is EAGVTQFPSHSVIEKGQTVTLRCDPISGHDNLYWYRRVMGKEIKFLLHFVKESKQDESGMPNNRFLAERTGGTYSTLKVQPAELEDSGVYFCASSQVEGAGSPLHFGNGTRLTVT.

This clone was detected only once. The V gene is TRBV7-9, the J gene TRBJ2-3, with D unresolved. The CDR3 sequence is 15 residues long. V was cut by 5 bases and J by 2 bases, with 14 bases left in between. Germline V gene data show CDR1 as SEHNR and CDR2 as FQNEAQ (reference sequence). In DNA form, the CDR3 reads TGTGCCAGCAGCCCTATTCCCCCCGTCACAGATACGCAGTATTTT. This gives the protein CASSPIPPVTDTQYF.

The chain couples TRBV7-9 to TRBJ1-2, with a tentative D call TRBD1 (6 bases). The CDR3 loop spans 17 amino acids. Germline-derived CDR1 and CDR2 are SEHNR and FQNEAQ (reference sequence). V lost 6 bases to trimming and J lost 3 bases, with 23 bases between them. For the CDR3, the DNA is TGTGCCAGCAGTGGTCCGCAAAAACAACAGGGTTACTATGGCTACACCTTC. As protein: CASSGPQKQQGYYGYTF.

The CDR3 bases are TGCGCCAGCAGTGAGACAGGGGGTTTGGATACGCAGTATTTT. Its translation is CASSETGGLDTQYF. This chain links TRBV10-1 with TRBJ2-3, with 8 bases fitting TRBD1. Germline lookup yields CDR1 WNHNN and CDR2 SYGVQD (reference sequence). Losses at the gene ends were 2 bases for V and 6 bases for J; bases not matched to a gene: 4. CDR3 length equals 14 residues.

The genes are TRBV27 and TRBJ1-2, with 7 bases identical to TRBD1. Germline CDR1 is MNHEY and CDR2 is SMNVEV (reference sequence). V lost 6 bases and J lost 5; bases outside the gene matches: 6. The CDR3 loop spans 13 amino acids. The CDR3 DNA sequence: TGTGCCAGCAGCCGGACAGGATTGTATGGCTACACCTTC. Amino acid sequence: CASSRTGLYGYTF.

Remarks on this clone: The sample holds other DNA sequences that translate to the same CDR3. In DNA form, the CDR3 reads TGTGCCAGACCGCCGGGACAGAGAGATAATTCACCCCTCCACTTT. Translation gives CARPPGQRDNSPLHF. This rearrangement joins TRBV6-4 to TRBJ1-6, with 7 positions matching TRBD1. The V segment lost 9 bases and the J segment 5 bases; nucleotides outside the gene matches: 10. CDR1 and CDR2 (germline): MRHNA, SNTAGT. The CDR3 extends over 15 amino acids.

The V call is TRBV19, the J call TRBJ2-1; 8 bases are shared with TRBD2. Trimming took 7 bases from V and 4 from J; bases not matched to a gene: 12. Germline V lookup: CDR1 LNHDA, CDR2 SQIVND (reference sequence). The CDR3 totals 16 residues. This chain's CDR3 is CASNAGRGGWYNEQFF. The CDR3 DNA is TGTGCCAGTAATGCCGGTCGGGGGGGCTGGTACAATGAGCAGTTCTTC.

This rearrangement joins TRBV18 to TRBJ2-7; 10 bases are a match to TRBD1. This CDR3 region has 13 residues. Looked up from germline, CDR1 is KGHSH and CDR2 is LQKENI. J lost 9 bases, V lost 5 bases, and 7 bases had no gene match. DNA for the CDR3: TGTGCCAGCTCAAGGGGGACAGGGGAAGGGCAGTACTTC. Translated, it gives CASSRGTGEGQYF.

The gene calls are TRBV7-2 and TRBJ2-3; D is unclear. This CDR3 spans 15 amino acids. Looked up from germline, CDR1 is SGHTA and CDR2 is FQGNSA. V lost 4 bases to trimming and J lost 3 bases, with 14 bases between them. The CDR3 sequence: CASSWRRHGTDTQYF. The CDR3 DNA follows: TGTGCCAGCAGCTGGCGGCGCCATGGGACAGATACGCAGTATTTT.

This clone was detected a few times. The chain is built from TRBV11-2 and TRBJ2-5; 8 nucleotides agree with TRBD2. Germline CDR1 SGHAT, CDR2 FQNNGV. The CDR3 consists of 17 residues. J was trimmed by 1 base and V by 1 base; bases with no gene match: 8. The CDR3 sequence is CASSLGRLAIVQETQYF. The CDR3 DNA follows: TGTGCCAGCAGCTTAGGCAGACTAGCGATCGTCCAAGAGACCCAGTACTTC.

The CDR3 nucleotides read TGTGGGCGAGGAGGGACTGAAGCTTTCTTT. Its translation: CGRGGTEAFF. The V call is TRBV12-1, the J call TRBJ1-1. TRBV12-1 corresponds to a pseudogene. The CDR3 loop spans 10 amino acids.

The chain carries TRBV13 and TRBJ1-2, with 9 bases fitting TRBD1. The germline CDR1 and CDR2 sequences are PRHDT and FYEKMQ (reference sequence). With 3 bases clipped from V and 7 bases from J, the junction kept 6 bases outside the gene matches. The CDR3 has 14 residues. CDR3 sequence (DNA): TGTGCCAGCAGCTTGGGACAGGGAGTTGGTGGCTACACCTTC. Its protein product is CASSLGQGVGGYTF.

This clone has a handful of counts. The rearrangement uses TRBV18 and TRBJ1-1; D not certain. Trimming stripped 5 bases from V and 6 bases from J, with 10 bases between. CDR1 KGHSH and CDR2 LQKENI come from the germline V gene. The CDR3 covers 12 residues. CDR3: CASSTYEAEAFF. CDR3 nucleotide sequence: TGTGCCAGCTCAACCTACGAGGCTGAAGCTTTCTTT.

With regard to this clone: The sample holds other DNA sequences that translate to the same CDR3. The chain recombines TRBV30 with TRBJ1-6; 7 bases line up with TRBD1. Germline V gene lookup returns CDR1 GTSNPN and CDR2 SVGIG (reference sequence). CDR3 length: 13 amino acids. The V gene end was trimmed by 5 bases and the J gene end by 4 bases; junction bases not matched to a gene: 2. The CDR3 coding sequence is TGTGCCTGGGGGGACAGTTATAATTCACCCCTCCACTTT. This translates into CAWGDSYNSPLHF.

The chain carries TRBV11-2 and TRBJ1-2; maybe TRBD1 (5 bases). V was clipped by 4 bases and J by 1 base, with 10 bases between them. This CDR3 spans 14 amino acids. Germline V gives CDR1 SGHAT, CDR2 FQNNGV. The CDR3 region is CASSSSGGNYGYTF. DNA for the CDR3: TGTGCCAGCAGCTCAAGCGGGGGTAACTATGGCTACACCTTC.

This clone was counted only a few times. The chain recombines TRBV10-3 with TRBJ1-3, with D perhaps matching TRBD1 (5 bases). V lost 10 bases to trimming and J lost 1 base, with 20 bases between them. CDR1 and CDR2 (germline): ENHRY, SYGVKD. The CDR3 consists of 16 residues. The CDR3 DNA reads as TGTGCCACCTCCGGGACTTCCTTAAGGTCTGGAAACACCATATATTTT. Translating it yields CATSGTSLRSGNTIYF.

This chain links TRBV5-4 with TRBJ1-2, with D hard to call. This CDR3 contains 15 residues. V lost 4 bases and J lost 4, with 17 bases in between. Germline-derived CDR1 and CDR2 are SGHNT and YYREEE (reference sequence). CDR3 DNA: TGTGCCAGCAGCCCCCAGCTAGGTCCTGGCTATGGCTACACCTTC. Its translation is CASSPQLGPGYGYTF.

This chain uses TRBV18 with TRBJ1-2, with 9 bases lining up with TRBD1. Germline V lookup: CDR1 KGHSH, CDR2 LQKENI. The length of the CDR3 is 13 residues. Trimming at V came to 3 bases and at J to 8 bases, leaving 4 bases not matched to a gene. CDR3 amino acids: CASSPLDRGGYTF. DNA for the CDR3: TGTGCCAGCTCACCCCTTGACAGGGGGGGCTACACCTTC.

The chain recombines TRBV4-2 with TRBJ2-7; 8 bases match TRBD2. Germline assignment: CDR1 LGHNA and CDR2 YNFKEQ. V lost 0 bases and J lost 3; bases outside the gene matches: 7. The CDR3 has 16 residues. CDR3 sequence reads: CASSQEEGLVSYEQYF. For the CDR3, the DNA is TGTGCCAGCAGCCAAGAAGAGGGACTAGTCAGCTACGAGCAGTACTTC.

V gene TRBV18 combines with J gene TRBJ1-2; D gene ambiguous. The V end was cut by 5 bases, the J end by 4 bases, with 23 bases between. The CDR3 length is 17 residues. Germline values: CDR1 KGHSH, CDR2 LQKENI. The CDR3 sequence is CASSSPGIGRMPYGYTF. In DNA form, the CDR3 reads TGTGCCAGCTCATCCCCCGGGATAGGGAGGATGCCCTATGGCTACACCTTC.

V gene TRBV18 combines with J gene TRBJ2-7; 9 nucleotides align to TRBD2. Germline values: CDR1 KGHSH, CDR2 LQKENI. J gave up 2 bases and V 2 bases, and 4 bases lay outside the gene matches. This CDR3 has 15 residues. CDR3 region: CASSPGAGGPYEQYF. DNA for the CDR3: TGTGCCAGCTCACCAGGAGCGGGGGGCCCCTACGAGCAGTACTTC.

This clone was recorded once. V and J are TRBV6-1 and TRBJ2-1, with 7 bases matching TRBD1. The V and J ends lost 7 bases and 2 bases, in that order; junction bases with no gene match: 8. The length of the CDR3 is 15 residues. In germline, CDR1 is MNHNS, CDR2 SASEGT. CDR3 coding DNA: TGTGCCAGCAACCTCGCGACAGGGACCTACAATGAGCAGTTCTTC. Translation gives CASNLATGTYNEQFF.

In its sample, this clone was seen a few times. The chain uses TRBV7-9 and TRBJ2-7; D not resolved. Germline CDR1 reads SEHNR; CDR2 reads FQNEAQ (reference sequence). The V gene lost 1 base and the J gene lost 2 bases, with 6 bases spanning the gap. This CDR3 has 13 residues. This CDR3 is CASSLEATYEQYF. The CDR3 DNA follows: TGTGCCAGCAGCTTAGAAGCGACCTACGAGCAGTACTTC. Full variable domain (missing parts from reference TRBV7-9 and TRBJ2-7): DTGVSQNPRHKITKRGQNVTFRCDPISEHNRLYWYRQTLGQGPEFLTYFQNEAQLEKSRLLSDRFSAERPKGSFSTLEIQRTEQGDSAMYLCASSLEATYEQYFGPGTRLTVT.

The genes are TRBV4-1 and TRBJ1-2; TRBD1 might be the D (6 bases). The CDR3 consists of 17 residues. With 0 bases removed from V and 4 bases from J, the gap between germline ends came to 18 bases. The V gene's germline CDR1 is MGHRA and CDR2 YSYEKL. DNA of the CDR3: TGCGCCAGCAGCCAAGATCCCCGGGGGGCAGGCCCCTATGGCTACACCTTC. This sequence encodes CASSQDPRGAGPYGYTF.